One sample yielded the 13 T cell receptor beta chains listed below, sequenced in a study of blood T cell dynamics during melanoma immunotherapy. Time point here: pre-treatment baseline. Clones were read by immunoSEQ multiplex PCR, and TCRdb kept only the in-frame ones, dropping some. The table includes fewer than 200 clones, approximately 78% detected once. The sequencing here drew on cell-free DNA from blood, taken from a patient treated with checkpoint blockade. These receptors were obtained from a human donor with melanoma.

There are a few counts of this clone. The V gene is TRBV6-1, the J gene TRBJ2-6; D ambiguous. CDR1 is MNHNS, CDR2 SASEGT, per germline. The CDR3 loop spans 17 amino acids. Trimming removed 4 bases at V and 5 bases at J, with 18 bases between. CDR3 sequence reads: CASSVTWEQSRANVLTF. Written as DNA, the CDR3 is TGTGCCAGCAGTGTCACGTGGGAACAAAGTCGGGCCAACGTCCTGACTTTC.

This clone was detected a few times. DNA for the CDR3: TGTGCCAGTAGTATTATGGGTAGCAATCAGCCCCAGCATTTT. It yields the protein CASSIMGSNQPQHF. The rearrangement uses TRBV19 and TRBJ1-5; D call uncertain. CDR3 length: 14 residues. Trimming pared 3 bases from V and 0 bases from J, leaving 6 bases between. Germline-derived CDR1 and CDR2 are LNHDA and SQIVND (reference sequence). Complete variable domain (other parts from reference TRBV19 and TRBJ1-5): DGGITQSPKYLFRKEGQNVTLSCEQNLNHDAMYWYRQDPGQGLRLIYYSQIVNDFQKGDIAEGYSVSREKKESFPLTVTSAQKNPTAFYLCASSIMGSNQPQHFGDGTRLSIL.

This clone was counted between two and nine times. The chain combines TRBV7-9 with TRBJ1-3; tentatively, D is TRBD1 (6 bases). Germline loops: CDR1 SEHNR, CDR2 FQNEAQ (reference sequence). This CDR3 region has 16 residues. Trimming pared 5 bases from V and 2 bases from J, leaving 16 bases between. The CDR3 loop reads CASSIGGGAAGNTIYF. CDR3 sequence (DNA): TGTGCCAGCAGCATAGGAGGGGGGGCAGCTGGAAACACCATATATTTT.

The chain links TRBV5-1 to TRBJ1-1; D ambiguous. V lost 4 bases and J lost 1, with 8 bases in between. Per germline, CDR1 SGHRS and CDR2 YFSETQ. The CDR3 is 13 residues long. The CDR3: CASSLQQNTEAFF. The CDR3 region has the DNA TGCGCCAGCAGCCTCCAGCAGAACACTGAAGCTTTCTTT.

V and J are TRBV2 and TRBJ2-2; D is ambiguous. The length of the CDR3 is 14 residues. Between the trimmed V and J ends, which lost 7 bases and 1 base, there was a span of 10 bases. Looked up from germline, CDR1 is SNHLY and CDR2 is FYNNEI. The CDR3 bases are TGTGCCAGCATCTCCCAGCTGAACACCGGGGAGCTGTTTTTT. Protein product: CASISQLNTGELFF.

The chain joins TRBV6-5 to TRBJ2-5; tentatively, D is TRBD1 or TRBD2 (5 bases each). The end of the DNA is better explained by TRBJ2-7, so the J call may be wrong. Germline CDR1 is MNHEY and CDR2 is SVGAGI. The CDR3 totals 11 residues. CDR3 in DNA: TGTGCCAGCAGTTACGGGGGCGAGCAGTACTTC. Translation: CASSYGGEQYF.

This clone is hyperexpanded in the sample. V gene TRBV5-6 combines with J gene TRBJ1-1; D remains unclear. V was cut by 2 bases and J by 3 bases, with 5 bases left in between. Germline V gene lookup returns CDR1 SGHDT and CDR2 YYEEEE. This CDR3 has 12 residues. The DNA of the CDR3 is TGTGCCAGCAGCTTTAGGTACACTGAAGCTTTCTTT. Translation: CASSFRYTEAFF.

This clone was seen once. The chain couples TRBV10-3 to TRBJ2-3; 8 bases are shared with TRBD2. The CDR3 totals 16 residues. Germline lookup yields CDR1 ENHRY and CDR2 SYGVKD. V was clipped by 1 base and J by 5 bases; unmatched bases: 8. For the CDR3, the DNA is TGTGCCATCAGTGAGTTGAGCGGGGGCCAGGGAGATACGCAGTATTTT. It yields the protein CAISELSGGQGDTQYF.

This rearrangement joins TRBV13 to TRBJ2-7; perhaps TRBD1 as D (6 bases). This CDR3 is 14 amino acids long. With 1 base removed from V and 6 bases from J, the gap between germline ends came to 13 bases. In germline, CDR1 is PRHDT, CDR2 FYEKMQ (reference sequence). The CDR3 spells CASSLVGGTGEQYF. The CDR3 coding sequence is TGTGCCAGCAGCTTAGTAGGGGGAACTGGCGAGCAGTACTTC.

The chain employs TRBV9 and TRBJ2-3, with a weak D call TRBD1 (6 bases). The germline gives CDR1 SGDLS, CDR2 YYNGEE. There are 16 residues in the CDR3. Trimming pared 7 bases from V and 0 bases from J, leaving 18 bases between. The CDR3 loop is CASGSGTTSSTDTQYF. In DNA form, the CDR3 reads TGTGCCAGCGGATCCGGGACAACGTCTAGCACAGATACGCAGTATTTT. The entire variable domain, with the rest obtained from reference TRBV9 and TRBJ2-3, is as follows: DSGVTQTPKHLITATGQRVTLRCSPRSGDLSVYWYQQSLDQGLQFLIQYYNGEERAKGNILERFSAQQFPDLHSELNLSSLELGDSALYFCASGSGTTSSTDTQYFGPGTRLTVL.

This rearrangement joins TRBV6-5 to TRBJ1-2, with D unresolved. Germline V gives CDR1 MNHEY, CDR2 SVGAGI. This CDR3 region has 12 residues. The germline V and J ends were trimmed by 5 bases and 7 bases, with 11 bases remaining between them. The CDR3 nucleotides are TGTGCCAGCAGTGAAAGAGGGTTTGGCTACACCTTC. It specifies CASSERGFGYTF.

V and J are TRBV11-2 and TRBJ2-1, with D tentatively TRBD1 (6 bases). CDR1 is SGHAT and CDR2 is FQNNGV in the germline V gene. The CDR3 totals 17 residues. Trimming left V 0 bases short and J 0 bases short, with 12 bases between. The CDR3 coding sequence is TGTGCCAGCAGCTTAGATCGAGGGGGACGCTCCTACAATGAGCAGTTCTTC. Translated, it gives CASSLDRGGRSYNEQFF.

The chain links TRBV29-1 to TRBJ1-2, with 7 bases aligning to TRBD1. Germline CDR1 and CDR2: SQVTM and ANQGSEA. This CDR3 spans 13 amino acids. Trimming cost V 5 bases and J 0 bases; bases outside gene matches: 3. The CDR3 sequence is CSVYRGSNYGYTF. Here the CDR3 DNA reads TGCAGCGTTTACAGGGGATCTAACTATGGCTACACCTTC.